This T cell receptor (beta chain) was identified during a study of cytomegalovirus exposure and HLA in healthy donors. Deletions cut 7 bases from V and 2 bases from J, with 17 bases between. The CDR3 spans 15 residues. In germline, CDR1 is LNHNV, CDR2 YYDKDF (reference sequence). Study-level points and caveats: The HLA-A and HLA-B alleles of most subjects were reportedly predicted accurately from TCR beta sequences.

The primer mix had 60 Vbeta and 13 Jbeta primers. Libraries were prepared by immunoSEQ multiplex PCR; TCRdb keeps only in-frame clonotypes and omits some of them. The data contain about 43,000 clones, around two thirds of them seen just once; the ten biggest clones take up 8.7%. This clone was found once. Its antigen is still unknown. This chain joins TRBV15 and TRBJ1-2; D gene uncertain. The sequenced sample was PBMCs. The clonotype originates from a human donor in good health. CDR3 region: CATTSGRIANYGYTF. CDR3 DNA: TGTGCCACCACCTCCGGGAGGATCGCCAACTATGGCTACACCTTC. Variable domain in full (rest from reference TRBV15 and TRBJ1-2): DAMVIQNPRYQVTQFGKPVTLSCSQTLNHNVMYWYQQKSSQAPKLLFHYYDKDFNNEADTPDNFQSRRPNTSFCFLDIRSPGLGDTAMYLCATTSGRIANYGYTFGSGTRLTVV.